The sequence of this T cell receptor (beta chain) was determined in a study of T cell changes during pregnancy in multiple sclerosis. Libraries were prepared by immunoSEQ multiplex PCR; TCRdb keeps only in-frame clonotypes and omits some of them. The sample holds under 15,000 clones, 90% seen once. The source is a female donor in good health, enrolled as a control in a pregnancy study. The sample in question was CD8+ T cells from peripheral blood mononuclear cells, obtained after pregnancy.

CDR3 sequence (DNA): TGTGCCAGCAGTTTAGGGGACAGGGGTCACGAGCAGTACTTC. This codes for CASSLGDRGHEQYF. The gene calls are TRBV27 and TRBJ2-7; the match to TRBD1 covers 10 bases. Losses at the gene ends were 2 bases for V and 5 bases for J; bases not matched to a gene: 3. There are 14 residues in the CDR3. Germline-derived CDR1 and CDR2 are MNHEY and SMNVEV (reference sequence).